The rows below give T cell receptor beta chains drawn from one sample of a study of blood T cell repertoires in COVID-19. Only in-frame clones appear in the TCRdb table, and some are missing; sequencing was by immunoSEQ multiplex PCR. Of 250,000 to 350,000 clones listed, roughly 88% were seen once; the top ten hold more than 7.5%. The specimen was peripheral blood. The receptors come from a young man with active or convalescent COVID-19. The CDR3 runs from the conserved cysteine through the conserved F or W. Each record gives: clone size, V gene, CDR3 protein. Clone size is given for some rows only: seen once, a few or many times, or a class if the clone is expanded.

clone size: -; V gene: TRBV10-2; CDR3 protein: CASTTSGELGEQYF
clone size: -; V gene: TRBV5-1; CDR3 protein: CASDRIPDRVETQYF
clone size: -; V gene: TRBV18; CDR3 protein: CASSGSAGGAGPQHF
clone size: -; V gene: TRBV28; CDR3 protein: CASSRSGYYNEQFF
clone size: -; V gene: TRBV11-2; CDR3 protein: CASSSGATDTIYF
clone size: -; V gene: TRBV13; CDR3 protein: CASSSDNREKLFF
clone size: -; V gene: TRBV2; CDR3 protein: CASFGRTGVRGYTF
clone size: -; V gene: TRBV7-8; CDR3 protein: CASSLGLAGTRLTDTQYF
clone size: -; V gene: TRBV19; CDR3 protein: CASSRSAGGEAFF
clone size: -; V gene: TRBV19; CDR3 protein: CASSPSGVSTDTQYF
clone size: -; V gene: TRBV6-1; CDR3 protein: CASSERVWGNQPQHF
clone size: -; V gene: TRBV4-1; CDR3 protein: CASSQGDRGRVSSANEKLFF
clone size: few; V gene: TRBV7-6; CDR3 protein: CASSPQANSNQPQHF
clone size: -; V gene: TRBV3-1/TRBV3-2; CDR3 protein: CASSQSFREGFYGYTF
clone size: -; V gene: TRBV6-5; CDR3 protein: CASSYSGGPSYEQYF
clone size: few; V gene: TRBV9; CDR3 protein: CASSLAGGLAETQYF
clone size: -; V gene: TRBV15; CDR3 protein: CATRGAPETQYF
clone size: -; V gene: TRBV2; CDR3 protein: CASRKGQGVTEAFF
clone size: -; V gene: TRBV9; CDR3 protein: CASTKAPNTEAFF
clone size: -; V gene: TRBV5-1; CDR3 protein: CASSLSASGGANTGELFF
clone size: -; V gene: TRBV12-5; CDR3 protein: CASGLTGDPSDTQYF
clone size: -; V gene: TRBV13; CDR3 protein: CASSLVDRDGEAFF
clone size: -; V gene: TRBV7-2; CDR3 protein: CASSLKGQGNQPQHF
clone size: -; V gene: TRBV29-1; CDR3 protein: CSGQSTVYNEQFF
clone size: few; V gene: TRBV6-2/TRBV6-3; CDR3 protein: CASSPGTGNQPQHF
clone size: -; V gene: TRBV12-5; CDR3 protein: CASGLGDRGSEQYF
clone size: -; V gene: TRBV12-5; CDR3 protein: CASGGGDHSTDTQYF
clone size: -; V gene: TRBV5-1; CDR3 protein: CASSKEGLADTDTQYF
clone size: -; V gene: TRBV27; CDR3 protein: CASSLPSGTEAFF
clone size: -; V gene: TRBV4-1; CDR3 protein: CASSQPSSGGLQETQYF
clone size: -; V gene: TRBV6-5; CDR3 protein: CASTDRVLDEQYF
clone size: few; V gene: TRBV16; CDR3 protein: CASSNPGLNTGELFF
clone size: once; V gene: TRBV9; CDR3 protein: CASSPRLETGELFF